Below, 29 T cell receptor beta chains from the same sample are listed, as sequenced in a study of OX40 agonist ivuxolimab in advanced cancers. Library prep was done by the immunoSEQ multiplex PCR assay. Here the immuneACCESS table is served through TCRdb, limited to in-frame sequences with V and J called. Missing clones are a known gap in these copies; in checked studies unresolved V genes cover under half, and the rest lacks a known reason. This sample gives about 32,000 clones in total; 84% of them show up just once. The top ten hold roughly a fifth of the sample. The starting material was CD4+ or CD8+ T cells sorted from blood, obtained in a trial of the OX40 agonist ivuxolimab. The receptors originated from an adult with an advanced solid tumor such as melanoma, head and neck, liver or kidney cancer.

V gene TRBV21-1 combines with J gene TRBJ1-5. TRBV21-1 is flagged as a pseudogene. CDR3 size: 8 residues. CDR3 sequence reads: CARGPQHF. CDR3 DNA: TGTGCCCGGGGGCCCCAGCATTTT.

The CDR3 DNA follows: TGTGCCAGCAGTGAAGCAGACCGGGTGGGCTACACCTTC. Encoded protein: CASSEADRVGYTF. V usage is TRBV2 and J usage is TRBJ1-2; D is uncertain. CDR1 and CDR2 from the germline V gene are SNHLY and FYNNEI. The V gene lost 0 bases and the J gene lost 8 bases, with 10 bases spanning the gap. The CDR3 has 13 residues.

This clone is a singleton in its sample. This CDR3 is CASQLSGRTNEKLFF. CDR3 DNA: TGTGCCTCCCAACTTAGCGGCCGGACTAATGAAAAACTGTTTTTT. The V gene is TRBV11-2, the J gene TRBJ1-4; no definite D call. Germline-derived CDR1 and CDR2 are SGHAT and FQNNGV. This CDR3 is 15 amino acids long. Between the trimmed V and J ends, which lost 11 bases and 2 bases, there was a span of 18 bases.

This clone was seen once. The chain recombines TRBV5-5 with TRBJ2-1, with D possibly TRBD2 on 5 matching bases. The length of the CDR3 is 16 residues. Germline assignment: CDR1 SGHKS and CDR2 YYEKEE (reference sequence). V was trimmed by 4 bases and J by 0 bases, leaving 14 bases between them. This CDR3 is CASSHDLGSSYNEQFF. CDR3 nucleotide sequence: TGTGCCAGCAGCCATGATCTAGGGAGCTCCTACAATGAGCAGTTCTTC.

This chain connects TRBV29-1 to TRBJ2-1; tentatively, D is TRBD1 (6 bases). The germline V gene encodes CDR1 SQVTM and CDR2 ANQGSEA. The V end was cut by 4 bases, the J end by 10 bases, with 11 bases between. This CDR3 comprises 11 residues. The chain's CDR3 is CSVVQGGEQFF. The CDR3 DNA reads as TGCAGCGTTGTACAGGGTGGGGAGCAGTTCTTC.

CDR3 loop: CASSLSGGTYEQYF. For the CDR3, the DNA is TGTGCCAGCAGCTTAAGCGGGGGAACCTACGAGCAGTACTTC. The chain is built from TRBV7-3 and TRBJ2-7; 7 nucleotides line up with TRBD2. CDR3 length: 14 amino acids. Germline trimming cut 1 base from V and 2 bases from J; bases unmatched to any gene: 2. In germline, CDR1 is SGHTA, CDR2 FQGTGA.

The CDR3 region is CASSQSHGEINQPQHF. The DNA of the CDR3 is TGCGCCAGCAGTCAATCACACGGGGAAATCAATCAGCCCCAGCATTTT. This sequence joins TRBV23-1 and TRBJ1-5; D remains unclear. Being an ORF, TRBV23-1 has a function that is uncertain. The CDR3 is 16 residues long. V lost 0 bases, J lost 3 bases, and 12 bases lay in between.

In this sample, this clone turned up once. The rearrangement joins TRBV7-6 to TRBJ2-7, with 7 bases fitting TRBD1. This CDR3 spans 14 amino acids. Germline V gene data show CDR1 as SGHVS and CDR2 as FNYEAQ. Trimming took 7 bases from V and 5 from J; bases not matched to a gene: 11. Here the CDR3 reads CASTPDRVGDEQYF. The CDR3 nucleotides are TGTGCCAGCACCCCCGACAGGGTAGGCGACGAGCAGTACTTC.

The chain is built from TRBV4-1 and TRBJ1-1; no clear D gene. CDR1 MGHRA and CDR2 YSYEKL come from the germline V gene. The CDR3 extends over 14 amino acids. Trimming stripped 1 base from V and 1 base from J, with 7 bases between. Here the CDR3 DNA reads TGCGCCAGCAGCCAAGGGGTTGGGAACACTGAAGCTTTCTTT. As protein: CASSQGVGNTEAFF.

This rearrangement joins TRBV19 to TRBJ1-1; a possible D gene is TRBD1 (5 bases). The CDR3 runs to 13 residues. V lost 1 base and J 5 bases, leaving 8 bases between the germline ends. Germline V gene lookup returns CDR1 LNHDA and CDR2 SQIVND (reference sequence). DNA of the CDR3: TGTGCCAGTAGTATAGGCGGGGGGACTGAAGCTTTCTTT. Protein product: CASSIGGGTEAFF.

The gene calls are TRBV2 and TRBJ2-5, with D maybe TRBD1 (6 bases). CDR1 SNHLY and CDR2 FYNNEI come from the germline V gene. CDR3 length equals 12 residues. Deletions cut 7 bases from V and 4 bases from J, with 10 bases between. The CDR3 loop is CASMVGGETQYF. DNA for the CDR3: TGTGCCAGCATGGTAGGGGGAGAGACCCAGTACTTC.

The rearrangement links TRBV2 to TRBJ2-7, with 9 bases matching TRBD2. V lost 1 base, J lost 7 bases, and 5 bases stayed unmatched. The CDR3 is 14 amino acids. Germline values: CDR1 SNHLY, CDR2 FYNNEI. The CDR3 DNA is TGTGCCAGCAGTGAAGGGACTAGCGCTTGGGAGCAGTACTTC. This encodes CASSEGTSAWEQYF.

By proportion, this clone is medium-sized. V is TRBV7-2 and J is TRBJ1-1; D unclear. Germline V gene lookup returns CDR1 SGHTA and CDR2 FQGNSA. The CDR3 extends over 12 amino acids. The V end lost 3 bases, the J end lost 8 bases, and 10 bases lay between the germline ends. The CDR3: CASSFSRGEAFF. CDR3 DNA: TGTGCCAGCAGCTTTTCCAGAGGGGAAGCTTTCTTT. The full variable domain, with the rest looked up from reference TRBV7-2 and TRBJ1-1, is GAGVSQSPSNKVTEKGKDVELRCDPISGHTALYWYRQSLGQGLEFLIYFQGNSAPDKSGLPSDRFSAERTGGSVSTLTIQRTQQEDSAVYLCASSFSRGEAFFGQGTRLTVV.

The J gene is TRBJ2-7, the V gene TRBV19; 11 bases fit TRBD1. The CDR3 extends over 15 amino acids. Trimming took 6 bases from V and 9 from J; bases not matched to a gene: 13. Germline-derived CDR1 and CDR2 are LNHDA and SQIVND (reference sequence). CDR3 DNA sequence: TGTGCCAGTAGCCGCCGGACAGGGGGCAAAGGGGGGCAGTACTTC. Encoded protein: CASSRRTGGKGGQYF. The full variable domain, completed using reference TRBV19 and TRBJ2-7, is DGGITQSPKYLFRKEGQNVTLSCEQNLNHDAMYWYRQDPGQGLRLIYYSQIVNDFQKGDIAEGYSVSREKKESFPLTVTSAQKNPTAFYLCASSRRTGGKGGQYFGPGTRLTVT.

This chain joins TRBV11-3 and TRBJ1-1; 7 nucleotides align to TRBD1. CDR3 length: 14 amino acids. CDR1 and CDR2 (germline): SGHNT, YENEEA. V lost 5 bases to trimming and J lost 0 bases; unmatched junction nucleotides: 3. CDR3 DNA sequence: TGTGCCAGCAGCGTAGGGACAGTGAACACTGAAGCTTTCTTT. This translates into CASSVGTVNTEAFF.

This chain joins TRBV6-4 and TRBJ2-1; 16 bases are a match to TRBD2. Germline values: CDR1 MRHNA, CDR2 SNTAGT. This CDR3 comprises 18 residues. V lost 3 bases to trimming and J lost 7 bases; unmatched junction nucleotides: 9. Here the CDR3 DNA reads TGTGCCAGCAGTGAGACGGGACTAGCGGGAGGGTCCAGGAATGAGCAGTTCTTC. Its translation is CASSETGLAGGSRNEQFF.

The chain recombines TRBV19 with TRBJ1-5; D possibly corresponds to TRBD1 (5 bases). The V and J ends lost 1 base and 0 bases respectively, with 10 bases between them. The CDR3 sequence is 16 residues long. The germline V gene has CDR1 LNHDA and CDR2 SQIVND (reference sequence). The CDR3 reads CASSIAQTDSNQPQHF. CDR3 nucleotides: TGTGCCAGTAGTATAGCCCAGACAGATAGCAATCAGCCCCAGCATTTT.

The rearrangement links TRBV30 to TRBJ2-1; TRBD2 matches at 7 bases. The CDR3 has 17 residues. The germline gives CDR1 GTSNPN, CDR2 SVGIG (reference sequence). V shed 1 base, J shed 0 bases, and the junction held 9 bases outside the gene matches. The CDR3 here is CAWSGGGTVGSYNEQFF. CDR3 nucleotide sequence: TGTGCCTGGAGTGGGGGGGGTACGGTAGGCTCCTACAATGAGCAGTTCTTC.

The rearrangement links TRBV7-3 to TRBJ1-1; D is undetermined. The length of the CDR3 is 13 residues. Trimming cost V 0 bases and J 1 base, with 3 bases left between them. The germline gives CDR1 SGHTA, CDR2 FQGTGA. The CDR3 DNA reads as TGTGCCAGCAGCTTAACAGGGAACACTGAAGCTTTCTTT. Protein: CASSLTGNTEAFF.

The CDR3 here is CSAPWGNTIYF. In DNA, the CDR3 is TGCAGTGCTCCCTGGGGAAACACCATATATTTT. V gene TRBV20-1 combines with J gene TRBJ1-3; D is undetermined. The ends were cut back, 5 bases at V and 4 bases at J, with 6 bases in the middle. CDR1 and CDR2 (germline): DFQATT, SNEGSKA (reference sequence). The CDR3 has 11 amino acids.

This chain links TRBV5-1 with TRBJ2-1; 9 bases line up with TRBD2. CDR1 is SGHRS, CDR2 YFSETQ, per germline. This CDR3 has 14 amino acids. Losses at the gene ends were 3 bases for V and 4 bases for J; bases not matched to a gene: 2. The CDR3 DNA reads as TGCGCCAGCAGCTCTCTAGCGGGATACAATGAGCAGTTCTTC. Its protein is CASSSLAGYNEQFF. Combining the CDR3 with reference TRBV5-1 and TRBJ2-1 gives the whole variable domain KAGVTQTPRYLIKTRGQQVTLSCSPISGHRSVSWYQQTPGQGLQFLFEYFSETQRNKGNFPGRFSGRQFSNSRSEMNVSTLELGDSALYLCASSSLAGYNEQFFGPGTRLTVL.

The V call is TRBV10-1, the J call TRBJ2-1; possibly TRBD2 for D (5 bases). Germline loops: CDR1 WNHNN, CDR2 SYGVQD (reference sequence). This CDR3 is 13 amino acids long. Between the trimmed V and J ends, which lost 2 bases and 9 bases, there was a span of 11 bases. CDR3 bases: TGCGCCAGCAGTGAGAGAGGGCTAACTGAGCAGTTCTTC. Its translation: CASSERGLTEQFF.

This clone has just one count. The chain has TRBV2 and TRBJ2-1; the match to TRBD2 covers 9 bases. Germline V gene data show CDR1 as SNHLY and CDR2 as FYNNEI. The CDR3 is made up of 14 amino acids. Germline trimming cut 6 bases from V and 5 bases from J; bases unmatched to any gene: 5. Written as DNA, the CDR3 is TGTGCCAGCAGGTGGCTAGCGGGGCACAATGAGCAGTTCTTC. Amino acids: CASRWLAGHNEQFF.

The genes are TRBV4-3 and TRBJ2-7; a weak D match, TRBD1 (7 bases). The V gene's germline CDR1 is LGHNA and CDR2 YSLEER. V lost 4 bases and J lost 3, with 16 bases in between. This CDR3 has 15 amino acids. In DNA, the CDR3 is TGCGCCAGCAGCCGAAACAGGGGACTCATCTACGAGCAGTACTTC. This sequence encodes CASSRNRGLIYEQYF.

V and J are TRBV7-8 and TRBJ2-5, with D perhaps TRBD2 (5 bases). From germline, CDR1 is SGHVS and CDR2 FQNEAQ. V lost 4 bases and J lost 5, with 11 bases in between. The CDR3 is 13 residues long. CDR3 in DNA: TGTGCCAGCAGCTCCCTCCGGAGGGAGACCCAGTACTTC. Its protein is CASSSLRRETQYF.

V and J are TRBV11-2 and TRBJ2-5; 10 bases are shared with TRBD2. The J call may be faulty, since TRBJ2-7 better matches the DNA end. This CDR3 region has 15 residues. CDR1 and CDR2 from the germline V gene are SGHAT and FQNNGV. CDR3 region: CASSLELAGPYEQYF. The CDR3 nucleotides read TGTGCCAGCAGCTTAGAACTAGCGGGGCCCTACGAGCAGTACTTC.

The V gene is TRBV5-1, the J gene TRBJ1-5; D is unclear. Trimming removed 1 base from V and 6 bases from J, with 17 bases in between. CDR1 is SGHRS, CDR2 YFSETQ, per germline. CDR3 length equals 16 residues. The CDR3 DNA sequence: TGCGCCAGCAGCTTGCAAGGGCCGGAGACTGCTCAGCCCCAGCATTTT. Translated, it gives CASSLQGPETAQPQHF.

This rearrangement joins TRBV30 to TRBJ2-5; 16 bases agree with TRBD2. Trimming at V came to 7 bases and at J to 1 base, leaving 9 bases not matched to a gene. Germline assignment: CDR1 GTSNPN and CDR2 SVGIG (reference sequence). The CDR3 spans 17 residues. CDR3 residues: CAYKGTSGRAGQETQYF. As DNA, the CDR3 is TGTGCCTATAAAGGGACTAGCGGGAGGGCCGGCCAAGAGACCCAGTACTTC.

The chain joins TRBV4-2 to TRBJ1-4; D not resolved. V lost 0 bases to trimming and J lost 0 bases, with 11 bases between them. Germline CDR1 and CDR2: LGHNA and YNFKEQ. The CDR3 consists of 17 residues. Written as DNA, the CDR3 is TGTGCCAGCAGCCAAGAGTGGTCTGGAGCAACTAATGAAAAACTGTTTTTT. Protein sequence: CASSQEWSGATNEKLFF.